This T cell receptor beta chain was identified during a study of CD8 T cells in ankylosing spondylitis. In TCRdb, the 5' RACE reads were re-called with MiXCR into one record per CDR3 protein. The profile covers roughly 180,000 distinct CDR3 sequences, with 11% appearing a single time and almost 30% taken by the ten largest. In this sample, this clonotype turned up a few times. The CDR3 totals 15 residues. In germline, CDR1 is LGHDT, CDR2 YNNKEL (reference sequence). The germline V and J ends were trimmed by 2 bases and 2 bases, with 7 bases remaining between them. The sequencing input was blood, either unsorted or a sorted T cell fraction (not recorded which). The source of this sequence is a male donor with ankylosing spondylitis or in good health (not recorded which). The chain is built from TRBV3-1 and TRBJ2-6; no firm D call. The CDR3 reads CASSQNGAGANVLTF. CDR3 sequence (DNA): TGTGCCAGCAGCCAAAACGGCGCTGGGGCCAACGTCCTGACTTTC.